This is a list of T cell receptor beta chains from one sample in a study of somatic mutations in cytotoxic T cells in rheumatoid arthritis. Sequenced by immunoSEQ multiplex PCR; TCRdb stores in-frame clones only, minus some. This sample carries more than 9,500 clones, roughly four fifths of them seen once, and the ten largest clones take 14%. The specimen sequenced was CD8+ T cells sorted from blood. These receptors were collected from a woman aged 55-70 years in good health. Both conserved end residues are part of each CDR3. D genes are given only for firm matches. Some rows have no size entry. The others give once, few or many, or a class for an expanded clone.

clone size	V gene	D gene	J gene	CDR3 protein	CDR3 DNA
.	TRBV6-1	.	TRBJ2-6	CASNSFSGANVLTF	TGTGCCAGCAATAGTTTCTCTGGGGCCAACGTCCTGACTTTC
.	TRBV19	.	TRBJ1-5	CASSIRQTHRNQPQHF	TGTGCCAGTAGTATTAGGCAGACTCATAGGAATCAGCCCCAGCATTTT
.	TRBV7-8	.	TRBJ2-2	CASSFVYPSRGGITGELFF	TGTGCCAGCAGCTTTGTTTATCCTAGCCGGGGTGGAATCACCGGGGAGCTGTTTTTT
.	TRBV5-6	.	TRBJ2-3	CASSSNTGFISTQYF	TGTGCCAGCAGCTCGAACACGGGGTTTATCAGTACGCAGTATTTT
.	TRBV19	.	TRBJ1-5	CASSSIQENQPQHF	TGTGCCAGTAGTTCAATACAGGAAAATCAGCCCCAGCATTTT
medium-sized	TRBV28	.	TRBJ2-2	CASSSTDMNTGELFF	TGTGCCAGCAGTTCTACAGACATGAACACCGGGGAGCTGTTTTTT
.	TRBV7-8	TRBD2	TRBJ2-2	CASSFSPGLAFGELFF	TGTGCCAGCAGCTTCTCCCCGGGACTAGCTTTCGGGGAGCTGTTTTTT
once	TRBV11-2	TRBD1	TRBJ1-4	CASSLTGTNEKLFF	TGTGCCAGCAGTTTGACAGGGACTAATGAAAAACTGTTTTTT
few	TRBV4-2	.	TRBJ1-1	CASSQLQGANTEAFF	TGTGCCAGCAGCCAGCTACAGGGAGCGAACACTGAAGCTTTCTTT
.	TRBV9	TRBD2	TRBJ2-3	CASSPAGTSGERDTQYF	TGTGCCAGCAGCCCCGCCGGGACTAGCGGGGAAAGAGATACGCAGTATTTT
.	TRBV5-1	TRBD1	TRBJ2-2	CASRTQRTGGNTGELFF	TGCGCCAGCAGGACGCAACGGACAGGCGGGAACACCGGGGAGCTGTTTTTT
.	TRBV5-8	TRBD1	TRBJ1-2	CASSSVLDRKNYGYTF	TGTGCCAGCAGCTCGGTACTGGACAGGAAAAACTATGGCTACACCTTC
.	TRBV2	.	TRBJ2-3	CASLRDTGTQYF	TGTGCCAGCTTGAGGGACACCGGAACGCAGTATTTT
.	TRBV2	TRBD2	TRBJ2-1	CASPPQGLAGPEQFF	TGTGCCAGCCCCCCCCAGGGACTAGCGGGACCCGAGCAGTTCTTC
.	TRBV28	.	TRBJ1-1	CATLPMGLNTEAFF	TGTGCCACCCTCCCCATGGGGCTAAACACTGAAGCTTTCTTT
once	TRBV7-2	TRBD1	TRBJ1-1	CASSLSGGTEAFF	TGTGCCAGCAGCTTATCAGGGGGCACTGAAGCTTTCTTT
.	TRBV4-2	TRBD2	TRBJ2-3	CASSPTSGGSTDTQYF	TGTGCCAGCAGCCCAACTAGCGGGGGGAGCACAGATACGCAGTATTTT
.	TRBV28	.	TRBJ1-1	CASSLIGMGLEAFF	TGTGCCAGCAGTTTAATAGGGATGGGGCTTGAAGCTTTCTTT
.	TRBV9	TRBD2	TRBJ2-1	CASSVGSGGAVNEQFF	TGTGCCAGCAGCGTTGGGAGCGGGGGGGCCGTTAATGAGCAGTTCTTC
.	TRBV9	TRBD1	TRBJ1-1	CASSVAPTGGGNTEAFF	TGTGCCAGCAGCGTAGCACCAACAGGGGGCGGGAACACTGAAGCTTTCTTT
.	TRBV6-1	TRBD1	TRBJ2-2	CASGSGGQGSGELFF	TGTGCCAGCGGGAGTGGGGGACAGGGTTCGGGGGAGCTGTTTTTT
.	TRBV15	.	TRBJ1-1	CATSTGTQNTEAFF	TGTGCCACCAGCACCGGGACACAGAACACTGAAGCTTTCTTT
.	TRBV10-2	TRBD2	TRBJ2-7	CASTLAGVSYEQYF	TGCGCCAGCACCTTAGCGGGGGTTTCCTACGAGCAGTACTTC
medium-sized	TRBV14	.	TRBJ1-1	CASSPNGNRFGQAFF	TGTGCCAGCAGCCCGAACGGTAACAGGTTTGGGCAAGCTTTCTTT
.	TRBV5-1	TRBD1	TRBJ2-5	CASSRRGETGEEIQYF	TGCGCCAGCAGCCGCCGCGGGGAGACAGGGGAAGAGATCCAGTACTTC
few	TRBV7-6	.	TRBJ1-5	CASSLQGSGQPQHF	TGTGCCAGCAGCTTGCAGGGATCTGGTCAGCCCCAGCATTTT
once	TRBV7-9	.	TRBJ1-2	CASGRGLGGYTF	TGTGCCAGCGGGCGGGGGCTGGGTGGCTACACCTTC
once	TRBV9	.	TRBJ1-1	CASSVEEGTEAFF	TGTGCCAGCAGCGTAGAGGAGGGCACTGAAGCTTTCTTT
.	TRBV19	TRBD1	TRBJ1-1	CASSGTDPSMNTEAFF	TGTGCCAGTAGCGGGACAGACCCATCCATGAACACTGAAGCTTTCTTT
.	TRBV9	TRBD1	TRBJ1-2	CASSPYGTANYGYTF	TGTGCCAGCAGCCCATACGGGACAGCTAACTATGGCTACACCTTC
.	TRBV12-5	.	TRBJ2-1	CASGFDSSPYNEQFF	TGTGCTAGTGGTTTTGACTCGAGCCCCTACAATGAGCAGTTCTTC
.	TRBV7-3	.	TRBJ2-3	CASSPSGGTDTQYF	TGTGCCAGCAGCCCTTCGGGGGGCACAGATACGCAGTATTTT
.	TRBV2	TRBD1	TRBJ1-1	CASSIRQGENTEAFF	TGTGCCAGCAGTATACGACAGGGAGAGAACACTGAAGCTTTCTTT
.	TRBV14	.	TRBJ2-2	CASSHTGNTGELFF	TGTGCCAGCAGCCACACCGGGAACACCGGGGAGCTGTTTTTT
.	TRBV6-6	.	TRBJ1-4	CASGQTTNEKLFF	TGTGCCTCCGGACAGACAACTAATGAAAAACTGTTTTTT
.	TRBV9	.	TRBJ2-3	CASSPQGVSDTQYF	TGTGCCAGCAGCCCCCAAGGGGTTTCAGATACGCAGTATTTT
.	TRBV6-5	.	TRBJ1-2	CASRSYEGYTF	TGTGCCAGCAGAAGCTACGAGGGCTACACCTTC
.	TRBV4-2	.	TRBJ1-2	CASSKEGAVNYGYTF	TGTGCCAGCAGCAAGGAGGGAGCGGTAAACTATGGCTACACCTTC
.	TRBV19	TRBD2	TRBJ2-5	CASSIGLAETQYF	TGTGCCAGTAGTATCGGACTAGCGGAGACCCAGTACTTC
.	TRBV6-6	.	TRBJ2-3	CASHRPQGGLGSGQYF	TGTGCCAGCCACCGACCCCAGGGGGGCCTAGGTTCTGGGCAGTATTTT
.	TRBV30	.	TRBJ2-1	CAWSASYNEQFF	TGTGCCTGGAGTGCTTCCTACAATGAGCAGTTCTTC
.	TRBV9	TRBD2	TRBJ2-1	CASSVEAGSSYNEQFF	TGTGCCAGCAGCGTAGAAGCGGGGAGCTCCTACAATGAGCAGTTCTTC
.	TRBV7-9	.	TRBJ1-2	CASSSGTSDGYTF	TGTGCCAGCAGCTCGGGGACATCTGACGGCTACACCTTC
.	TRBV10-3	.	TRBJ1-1	CAISEFQGNTEAFF	TGTGCCATCAGTGAGTTCCAGGGAAACACTGAAGCTTTCTTT
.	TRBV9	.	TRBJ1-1	CASSAGTFNTEAFF	TGTGCCAGCAGCGCGGGGACTTTTAACACTGAAGCTTTCTTT
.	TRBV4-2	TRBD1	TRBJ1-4	CASSQDRTGSNEKLFF	TGTGCCAGCAGCCAAGATAGGACAGGTTCTAATGAAAAACTGTTTTTT
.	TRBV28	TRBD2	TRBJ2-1	CASSFGVAGNYNEQFF	TGTGCCAGCAGTTTTGGCGTAGCGGGGAACTACAATGAGCAGTTCTTC
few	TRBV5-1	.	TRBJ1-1	CASSLGGDLEAFF	TGCGCCAGCAGCTTGGGCGGGGACCTTGAAGCTTTCTTT
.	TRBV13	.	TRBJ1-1	CASSLEGRGTEAFF	TGTGCCAGCAGCTTAGAAGGCAGGGGCACTGAAGCTTTCTTT
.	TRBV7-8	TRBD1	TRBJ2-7	CASSLSGQGADEQYF	TGTGCCAGCAGCTTGTCCGGACAGGGGGCAGACGAGCAGTACTTC
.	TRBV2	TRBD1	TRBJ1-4	CASRGQGYEKLFF	TGTGCCAGCAGGGGACAGGGGTATGAAAAACTGTTTTTT
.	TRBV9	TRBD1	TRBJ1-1	CASSLAGTVNTEAFF	TGTGCCAGCAGCCTAGCCGGGACAGTGAACACTGAAGCTTTCTTT
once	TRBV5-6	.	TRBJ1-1	CASSLGQANTEAFF	TGTGCCAGCAGCTTGGGACAGGCGAACACTGAAGCTTTCTTT
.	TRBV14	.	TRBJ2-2	CASSQVSLAGELFF	TGTGCCAGCAGCCAAGTTTCACTAGCCGGGGAGCTGTTTTTT
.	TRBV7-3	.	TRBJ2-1	CASSLERSSYNEQFF	TGTGCCAGCAGCTTGGAGCGGAGCTCCTACAATGAGCAGTTCTTC
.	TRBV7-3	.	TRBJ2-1	CASSLVVSSYNEQFF	TGTGCCAGCAGCTTAGTGGTCAGCTCCTACAATGAGCAGTTCTTC
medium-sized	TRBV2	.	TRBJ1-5	CASRGEGNQPQHF	TGTGCCAGCAGAGGGGAGGGCAATCAGCCCCAGCATTTT
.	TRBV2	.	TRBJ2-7	CASSEAGVSYEQYF	TGTGCCAGCAGTGAAGCGGGAGTATCCTACGAGCAGTACTTC
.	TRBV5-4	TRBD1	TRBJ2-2	CASSLGTGLAGELFF	TGTGCCAGCAGCTTGGGGACAGGGCTGGCCGGGGAGCTGTTTTTT